Each of the 13 T cell receptor beta chains below was sequenced from the same sample in a study of T-cell reconstitution after alpha-beta-depleted transplantation in children (dated by TCRdb to 2016 to 2017). The library came from PCR. For sequencing, an Illumina HiSeq 2500 was employed. TCR library preparation used molecular barcoding, with unique molecular identifiers applied to normalize quantification of the TCRbeta repertoire. Through fastp at Q25 and MiXCR, TCRdb rebuilt clones from the public reads, retaining in-frame beta chains. Records with the same CDR3 protein are collapsed into one entry carrying the most frequent genes and DNA. A total of a few hundred thousand distinct CDR3 sequences appear in this sample, under 15% of them only once. The biggest ten clones account for about 5% of the sample. The sample here was PBMCs from the stem cell graft donor, taken from the stem cell graft. The receptor set was obtained from a human donor who donated a stem cell graft to a child with combined immunodeficiency.

There are many counts of this clonotype. The chain employs TRBV7-6 and TRBJ2-7, with D tentatively TRBD1 (5 bases). The germline gives CDR1 SGHVS, CDR2 FNYEAQ. CDR3 length: 13 residues. The V end was cut by 3 bases, the J end by 4 bases, with 10 bases between. CDR3 in DNA: TGTGCCAGCAGCTTTAGTAAGGGGTACGAGCAGTACTTC. Amino acids: CASSFSKGYEQYF. The whole variable domain, filled in from reference TRBV7-6 and TRBJ2-7, reads GAGVSQSPRYKVTKRGQDVALRCDPISGHVSLYWYRQALGQGPEFLTYFNYEAQQDKSGLPNDRFSAERPEGSISTLTIQRTEQRDSAMYRCASSFSKGYEQYFGPGTRLTVT.

V usage is TRBV12-1 and J usage is TRBJ2-7; no check of the table's D call, TRBD1, against the DNA was made. TRBV12-1 is a recognized pseudogene. This CDR3 region has 13 residues. The CDR3 DNA sequence: TGTGCCAGCAGGGGCAGGGGAATTGACGAGCAGTACTTC. This codes for CASRGRGIDEQYF.

The genes are TRBV5-1 and TRBJ2-1, with TRBD1 matching over 10 bases. This CDR3 spans 17 amino acids. The germline V gene encodes CDR1 SGHRS and CDR2 YFSETQ. J lost 2 bases, V lost 0 bases, and 5 bases had no gene match. The DNA of the CDR3 is TGCGCCAGCAGCTTGGCGGTGACAGGGGGCACCTACAATGAGCAGTTCTTC. It specifies CASSLAVTGGTYNEQFF. The full variable domain, completed using reference TRBV5-1 and TRBJ2-1, is KAGVTQTPRYLIKTRGQQVTLSCSPISGHRSVSWYQQTPGQGLQFLFEYFSETQRNKGNFPGRFSGRQFSNSRSEMNVSTLELGDSALYLCASSLAVTGGTYNEQFFGPGTRLTVL.

This clonotype appeared a few times. The chain is built from TRBV9 and TRBJ2-7; either TRBD1 or TRBD2 may supply D (5 bases each). The V and J ends lost 4 bases and 6 bases respectively, with 20 bases between them. This CDR3 has 15 residues. CDR1 and CDR2 from the germline V gene are SGDLS and YYNGEE. The CDR3 nucleotides are TGTGCCAGCAGCCTGTGGGACGGACCATCTACCGAGCAGTACTTC. Protein: CASSLWDGPSTEQYF. The whole variable domain, filled in from reference TRBV9 and TRBJ2-7, reads DSGVTQTPKHLITATGQRVTLRCSPRSGDLSVYWYQQSLDQGLQFLIQYYNGEERAKGNILERFSAQQFPDLHSELNLSSLELGDSALYFCASSLWDGPSTEQYFGPGTRLTVT.

This clonotype was counted many times. The rearrangement joins TRBV24-1 to TRBJ2-2; 9 bases fit TRBD2. CDR1 KGHDR and CDR2 SFDVKD come from the germline V gene. The CDR3 has 16 residues. Trimming removed 1 base from V and 4 bases from J; junction bases left unmatched: 3. Here the CDR3 reads CATSDLAGGGTGELFF. CDR3 sequence (DNA): TGTGCCACCAGTGATTTAGCGGGAGGAGGCACCGGGGAGCTGTTTTTT.

This clonotype was counted ten times or more. The CDR3 here is CASSTRTGPTGETQYF. The CDR3 nucleotides read TGTGCCAGCAGTACCCGGACAGGGCCCACCGGAGAGACCCAGTACTTC. This chain connects TRBV27 to TRBJ2-5, with 8 bases matching TRBD1. Losses at the gene ends were 5 bases for V and 4 bases for J; bases not matched to a gene: 12. CDR1 and CDR2 (germline): MNHEY, SMNVEV (reference sequence). The CDR3 length is 16 residues.

This clonotype appeared a few times. The CDR3 DNA is TGCGCCAGCAGCCCAGGGGTGGGGAGTTCACCCCTCCACTTT. Residues: CASSPGVGSSPLHF. The chain links TRBV4-3 to TRBJ1-6, with D tentatively TRBD1 (6 bases). Germline-derived CDR1 and CDR2 are LGHNA and YSLEER. This CDR3 is 14 amino acids long. V lost 4 bases to trimming and J lost 9 bases, with 13 bases between them.

This clonotype was detected ten times or more. V is TRBV4-3 and J is TRBJ2-1; possibly TRBD1 or TRBD2 for D (5 bases each). Germline V CDR1 and CDR2: LGHNA, YSLEER. The CDR3 is 15 residues long. Trimming took off 1 base at V and 9 bases at J, with 16 bases between the two ends. CDR3 loop: CASSQGPGHILEQFF. CDR3 in DNA: TGCGCCAGCAGCCAAGGTCCGGGGCACATCCTTGAGCAGTTCTTC.

This clonotype was detected ten times or more. The V and J genes are TRBV6-5 and TRBJ1-1, with 9 bases fitting TRBD1. The germline V gene has CDR1 MNHEY and CDR2 SVGAGI. The CDR3 totals 16 residues. With 0 bases clipped from V and 6 bases from J, the junction kept 8 bases outside the gene matches. The CDR3, as DNA: TGTGCCAGCAGTTACTCGAAAGTGTGGACAGGGGCTGAAGCTTTCTTT. It translates to CASSYSKVWTGAEAFF.

This clonotype has ten or more counts. The gene calls are TRBV6-5 and TRBJ1-3; a possible D gene is TRBD1 (6 bases). The V and J ends lost 0 bases and 0 bases respectively, with 12 bases between them. The CDR3 loop spans 17 amino acids. The germline V gene has CDR1 MNHEY and CDR2 SVGAGI. CDR3 bases: TGTGCCAGCAGTTACTCGAGACAGGACCTCTCTGGAAACACCATATATTTT. The encoded protein is CASSYSRQDLSGNTIYF.

This clonotype was seen only once. The V gene is TRBV25-1, the J gene TRBJ2-5; TRBD2 matches at 10 bases. The CDR3 consists of 16 residues. Per germline, CDR1 MGHDK and CDR2 SYGVNS. V shed 1 base, J shed 1 base, and the junction held 3 bases outside the gene matches. Written as DNA, the CDR3 is TGTGCCAGCAGTGAATGGGCTAGCGGGAGCCAAGAGACCCAGTACTTC. It specifies CASSEWASGSQETQYF. Full variable domain (missing parts from reference TRBV25-1 and TRBJ2-5): EADIYQTPRYLVIGTGKKITLECSQTMGHDKMYWYQQDPGMELHLIHYSYGVNSTEKGDLSSESTVSRIRTEHFPLTLESARPSHTSQYLCASSEWASGSQETQYFGPGTRLLVL.

This clonotype occurred a few times. The chain uses TRBV5-6 and TRBJ2-7; 14 bases are shared with TRBD2. V gave up 3 bases and J gave up 2 bases; unmatched junction bases: 13. Germline V lookup: CDR1 SGHDT, CDR2 YYEEEE. This CDR3 spans 19 amino acids. The CDR3 reads CASSSPSGTSGSFPYEQYF. The CDR3 DNA reads TGTGCCAGCAGCTCCCCCTCCGGGACTAGCGGGAGTTTCCCCTACGAGCAGTACTTC.

This chain connects TRBV6-5 to TRBJ1-3; D might be TRBD1 (6 bases). CDR3 length: 15 amino acids. V gave up 0 bases and J gave up 2 bases, with 8 bases separating them. The germline V gene encodes CDR1 MNHEY and CDR2 SVGAGI. The CDR3 loop reads CASSYSAGAGNTIYF. CDR3 in DNA: TGTGCCAGCAGTTACTCTGCAGGGGCTGGAAACACCATATATTTT.